The present T cell receptor beta chain was sequenced within a study of blood T cells in healthy people across ages. About the study: Per every two T cells, about one barcoded beta molecule was captured by template switching.

Remarks on this clonotype: Its specificity is not known. The germline gene is not matched at one end of the junction; a read error may be the cause.

This CDR3 region has 17 residues. The germline CDR1 and CDR2 sequences are SEHNR and FQNEAQ (reference sequence). Combining a sample-barcoded 5' primer with a J-beta primer mix, a second PCR ran for roughly 7 to 11 cycles. MiXCR, run by TCRdb on the 5' RACE reads, gives a single entry per CDR3 protein. The repertoire includes about 1,500,000 distinct CDR3 sequences, 28% of them detected once, and roughly 8% sits in the top ten. Study-wide results and caveats: It was found that TCR beta diversity correlated strongly with the percentage of naive T cells. It was the long-lived donors that had more naive CD4+ cells and higher diversity than aged donors. It was held that the diversity estimates obtained from one million T cells were underestimates.

This rearrangement joins TRBV7-9 to TRBJ2-1, with TRBD2 matching 8 bases. Sequenced input: blood. The origin of this receptor is a woman aged 25 to 45 in good health. The DNA for the CDR3 is TGTGCCAGCAGCTTCACCCCGCTAGCGGGCAGGTACAATGAGCAGTTCTTT. It specifies CASSFTPLAGRYNEQFF.